This record looks at one TCR beta chain sequence and its context. What it binds is unknown. This specimen comes from a study of shared clonotypes between healthy human individuals. Study findings and constraints: What naive subsets generally showed was a larger estimated richness than memory subsets showed.

Trimming stripped 2 bases from V and 8 bases from J, with 9 bases between. Per germline, CDR1 MDHEN and CDR2 SYDVKM. The CDR3 sequence is 12 residues long. Sorted subsets were amplified in replicate PCRs using 150 to 250 ng DNA, about 30,000 T cell genomes. TCRdb keeps only in-frame clones here, not all; method: immunoSEQ multiplex PCR. The table lists fewer than 2.5 million clones, more than 85% of them singletons, with about 0.34% in the top ten. The specimen was naive CD4+ T cells from PBMCs. The sample's subset: CD45RA+ positively selected. This sequence originates from a man aged 18 to 30 in good health. Some clones in this sample may be carry-over from other donors' samples. The V call is TRBV28, the J call TRBJ1-2; D unresolved. The CDR3 loop is CASSLTLQGYTF. In DNA form, the CDR3 reads TGTGCCAGCAGTTTAACCCTTCAAGGCTACACCTTC.